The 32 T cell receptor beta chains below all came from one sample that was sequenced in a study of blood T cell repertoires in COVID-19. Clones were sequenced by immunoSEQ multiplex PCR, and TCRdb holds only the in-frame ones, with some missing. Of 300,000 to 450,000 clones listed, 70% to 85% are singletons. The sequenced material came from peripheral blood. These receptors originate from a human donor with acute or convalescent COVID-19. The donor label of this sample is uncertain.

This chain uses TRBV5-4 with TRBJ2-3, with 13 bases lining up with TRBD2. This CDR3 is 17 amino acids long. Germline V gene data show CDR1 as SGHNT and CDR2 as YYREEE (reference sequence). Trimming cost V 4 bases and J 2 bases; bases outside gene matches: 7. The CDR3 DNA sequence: TGTGCCAGCAGCGTCAAAGGACTAGCGGGGGTCACAGATACGCAGTATTTT. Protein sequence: CASSVKGLAGVTDTQYF. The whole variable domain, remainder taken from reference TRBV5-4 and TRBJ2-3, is ETGVTQSPTHLIKTRGQQVTLRCSSQSGHNTVSWYQQALGQGPQFIFQYYREEENGRGNFPPRFSGLQFPNYSSELNVNALELDDSALYLCASSVKGLAGVTDTQYFGPGTRLTVL.

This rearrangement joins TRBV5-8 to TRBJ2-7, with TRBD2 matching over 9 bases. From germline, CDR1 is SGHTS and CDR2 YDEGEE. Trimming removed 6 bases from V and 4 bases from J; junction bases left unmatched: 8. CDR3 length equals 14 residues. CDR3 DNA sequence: TGTGCCAGCACCGCTAGCGGGATGACTTACGAGCAGTACTTC. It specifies CASTASGMTYEQYF.

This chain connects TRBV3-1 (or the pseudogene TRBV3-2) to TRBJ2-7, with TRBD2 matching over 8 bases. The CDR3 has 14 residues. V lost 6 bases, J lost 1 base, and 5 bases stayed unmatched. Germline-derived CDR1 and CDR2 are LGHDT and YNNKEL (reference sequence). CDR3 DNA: TGTGCCAGCAGGCTCGGCGGGGGGTCCTACGAGCAGTACTTC. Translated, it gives CASRLGGGSYEQYF.

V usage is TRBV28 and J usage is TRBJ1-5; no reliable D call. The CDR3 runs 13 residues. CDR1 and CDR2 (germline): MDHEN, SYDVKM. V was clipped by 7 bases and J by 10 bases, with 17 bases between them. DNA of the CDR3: TGTGCCAGCACCCCTGAGAGGTATCGACCCCAGCATTTT. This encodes CASTPERYRPQHF.

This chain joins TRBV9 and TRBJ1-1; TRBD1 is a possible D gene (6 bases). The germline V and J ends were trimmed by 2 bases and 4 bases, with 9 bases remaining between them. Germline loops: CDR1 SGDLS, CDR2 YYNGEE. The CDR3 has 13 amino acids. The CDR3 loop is CASSVRGGTEAFF. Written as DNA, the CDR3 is TGTGCCAGCAGCGTTAGGGGGGGCACTGAAGCTTTCTTT. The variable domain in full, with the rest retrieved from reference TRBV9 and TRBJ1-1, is DSGVTQTPKHLITATGQRVTLRCSPRSGDLSVYWYQQSLDQGLQFLIQYYNGEERAKGNILERFSAQQFPDLHSELNLSSLELGDSALYFCASSVRGGTEAFFGQGTRLTVV.

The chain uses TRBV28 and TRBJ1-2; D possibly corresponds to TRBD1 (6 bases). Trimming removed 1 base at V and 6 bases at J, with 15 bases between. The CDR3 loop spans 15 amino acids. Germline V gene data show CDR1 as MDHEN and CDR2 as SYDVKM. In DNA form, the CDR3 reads TGTGCCAGCAGTTTATTAAGTGCAGGGGCTAATGGCTACACCTTC. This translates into CASSLLSAGANGYTF.

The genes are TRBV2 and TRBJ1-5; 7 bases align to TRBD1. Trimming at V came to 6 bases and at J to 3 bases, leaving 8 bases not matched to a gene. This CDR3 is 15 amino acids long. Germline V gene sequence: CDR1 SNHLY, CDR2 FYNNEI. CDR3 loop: CASRERTGDNQPQHF. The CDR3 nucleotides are TGTGCCAGCAGAGAGCGGACAGGTGACAATCAGCCCCAGCATTTT.

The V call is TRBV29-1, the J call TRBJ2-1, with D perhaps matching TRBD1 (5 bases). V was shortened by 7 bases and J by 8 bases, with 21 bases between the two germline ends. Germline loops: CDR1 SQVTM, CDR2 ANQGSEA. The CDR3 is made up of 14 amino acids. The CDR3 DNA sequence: TGCAGCGCCACACGGGCTAGTTGGGGCCATGAGCAGTTCTTC. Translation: CSATRASWGHEQFF.

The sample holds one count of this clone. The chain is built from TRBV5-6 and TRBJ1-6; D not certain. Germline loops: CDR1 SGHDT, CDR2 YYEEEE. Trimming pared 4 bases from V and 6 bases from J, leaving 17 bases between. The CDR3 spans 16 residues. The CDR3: CASSPGRLALNSPLHF. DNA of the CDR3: TGTGCCAGCAGCCCTGGGAGATTGGCCCTTAATTCACCCCTCCACTTT.

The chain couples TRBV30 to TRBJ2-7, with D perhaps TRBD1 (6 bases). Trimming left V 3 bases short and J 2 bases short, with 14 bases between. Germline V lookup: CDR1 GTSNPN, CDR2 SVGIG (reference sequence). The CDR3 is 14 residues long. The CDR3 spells CAWSPGTNTYEQYF. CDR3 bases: TGTGCCTGGAGCCCCGGGACAAATACCTACGAGCAGTACTTC.

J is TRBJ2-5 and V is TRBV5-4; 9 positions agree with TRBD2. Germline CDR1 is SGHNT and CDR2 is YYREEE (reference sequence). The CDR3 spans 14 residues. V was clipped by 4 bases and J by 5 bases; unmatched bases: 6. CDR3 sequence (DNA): TGTGCCAGCAGCCCTAATAGCGGGAGTGAGACCCAGTACTTC. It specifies CASSPNSGSETQYF.

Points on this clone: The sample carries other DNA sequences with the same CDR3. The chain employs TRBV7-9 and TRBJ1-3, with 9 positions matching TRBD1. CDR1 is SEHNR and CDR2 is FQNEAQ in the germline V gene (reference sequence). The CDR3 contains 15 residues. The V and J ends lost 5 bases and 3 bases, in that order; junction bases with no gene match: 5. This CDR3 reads CASSRQGGSGNTIYF. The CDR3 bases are TGTGCCAGCAGCCGACAGGGGGGAAGTGGAAACACCATATATTTT.

The CDR3, as DNA: TGTGCCAGCAGCTTAGAAGGGGCGATGGGGACCCAGTACTTC. It codes for CASSLEGAMGTQYF. The rearrangement joins TRBV7-9 to TRBJ2-5; maybe TRBD1 (5 bases). Between the trimmed V and J ends, which lost 1 base and 7 bases, there was a span of 13 bases. This CDR3 contains 14 residues. Germline lookup yields CDR1 SEHNR and CDR2 FQNEAQ (reference sequence).

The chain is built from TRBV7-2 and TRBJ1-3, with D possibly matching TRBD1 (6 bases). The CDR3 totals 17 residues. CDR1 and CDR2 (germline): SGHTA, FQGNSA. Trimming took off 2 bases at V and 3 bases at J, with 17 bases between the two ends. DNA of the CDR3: TGTGCCAGCAGCTTAAGAGCGACAACAGGGAGTGGAAACACCATATATTTT. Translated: CASSLRATTGSGNTIYF.

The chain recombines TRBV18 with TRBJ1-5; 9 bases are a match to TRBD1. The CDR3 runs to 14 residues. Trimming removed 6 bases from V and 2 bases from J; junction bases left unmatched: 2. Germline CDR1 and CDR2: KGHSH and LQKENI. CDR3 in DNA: TGTGCCAGCTCCGGGGACAGGGGCAATCAGCCCCAGCATTTT. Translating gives CASSGDRGNQPQHF.

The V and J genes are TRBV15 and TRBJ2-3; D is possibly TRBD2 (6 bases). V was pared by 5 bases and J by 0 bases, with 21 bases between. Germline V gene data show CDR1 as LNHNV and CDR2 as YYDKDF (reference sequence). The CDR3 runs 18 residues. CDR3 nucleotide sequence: TGTGCCACCAGCGCAGTTCTGTACGGGAGTGGAAGCACAGATACGCAGTATTTT. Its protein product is CATSAVLYGSGSTDTQYF.

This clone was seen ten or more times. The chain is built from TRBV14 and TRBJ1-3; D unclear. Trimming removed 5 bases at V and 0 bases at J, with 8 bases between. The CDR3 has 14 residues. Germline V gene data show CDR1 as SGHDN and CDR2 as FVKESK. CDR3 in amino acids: CASSWGGSGNTIYF. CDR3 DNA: TGTGCCAGCAGCTGGGGAGGCTCTGGAAACACCATATATTTT. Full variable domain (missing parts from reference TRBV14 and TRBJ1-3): EAGVTQFPSHSVIEKGQTVTLRCDPISGHDNLYWYRRVMGKEIKFLLHFVKESKQDESGMPNNRFLAERTGGTYSTLKVQPAELEDSGVYFCASSWGGSGNTIYFGEGSWLTVV.

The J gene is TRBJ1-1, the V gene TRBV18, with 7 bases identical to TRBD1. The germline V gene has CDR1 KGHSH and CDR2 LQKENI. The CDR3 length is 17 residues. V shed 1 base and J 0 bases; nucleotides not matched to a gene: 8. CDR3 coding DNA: TGTGCCAGCTCACCACGTCTTCCACAGGGGATGAACACTGAAGCTTTCTTT. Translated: CASSPRLPQGMNTEAFF. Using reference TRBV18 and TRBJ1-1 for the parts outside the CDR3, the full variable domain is NAGVMQNPRHLVRRRGQEARLRCSPMKGHSHVYWYRQLPEEGLKFMVYLQKENIIDESGMPKERFSAEFPKEGPSILRIQQVVRGDSAAYFCASSPRLPQGMNTEAFFGQGTRLTVV.

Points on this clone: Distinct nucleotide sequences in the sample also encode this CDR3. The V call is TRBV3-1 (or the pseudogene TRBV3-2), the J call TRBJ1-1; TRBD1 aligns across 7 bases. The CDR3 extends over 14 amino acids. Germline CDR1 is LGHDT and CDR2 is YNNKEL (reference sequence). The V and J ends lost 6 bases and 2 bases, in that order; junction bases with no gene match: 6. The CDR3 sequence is CASSPGTVNTEAFF. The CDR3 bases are TGTGCCAGCAGTCCCGGGACAGTAAACACTGAAGCTTTCTTT.

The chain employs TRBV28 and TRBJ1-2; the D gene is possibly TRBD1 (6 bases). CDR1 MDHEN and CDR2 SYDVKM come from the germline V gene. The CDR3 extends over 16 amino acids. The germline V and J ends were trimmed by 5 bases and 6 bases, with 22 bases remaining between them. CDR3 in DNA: TGTGCCAGCAGTCCTAACTTTTTCCAGGGGATCCATGGCTACACCTTC. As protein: CASSPNFFQGIHGYTF.

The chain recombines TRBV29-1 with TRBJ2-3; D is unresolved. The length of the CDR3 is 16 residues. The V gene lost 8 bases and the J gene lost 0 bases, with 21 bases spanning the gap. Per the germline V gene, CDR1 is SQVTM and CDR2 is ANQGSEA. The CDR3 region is CSHLGPLYSSTDTQYF. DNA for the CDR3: TGCAGCCACCTTGGGCCCCTCTACAGCAGCACAGATACGCAGTATTTT.

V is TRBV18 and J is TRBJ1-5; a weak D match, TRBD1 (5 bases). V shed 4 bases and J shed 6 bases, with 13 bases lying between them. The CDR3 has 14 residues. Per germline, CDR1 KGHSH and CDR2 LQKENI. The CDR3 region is CASSLRGGAQPQHF. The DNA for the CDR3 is TGTGCCAGCTCACTCCGGGGGGGAGCTCAGCCCCAGCATTTT.

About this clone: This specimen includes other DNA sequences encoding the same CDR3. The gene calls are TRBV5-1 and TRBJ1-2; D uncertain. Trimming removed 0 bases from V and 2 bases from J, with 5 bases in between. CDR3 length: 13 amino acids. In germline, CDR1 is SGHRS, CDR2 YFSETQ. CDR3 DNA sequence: TGCGCCAGCAGCTTGGACAGCAACTATGGCTACACCTTC. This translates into CASSLDSNYGYTF.

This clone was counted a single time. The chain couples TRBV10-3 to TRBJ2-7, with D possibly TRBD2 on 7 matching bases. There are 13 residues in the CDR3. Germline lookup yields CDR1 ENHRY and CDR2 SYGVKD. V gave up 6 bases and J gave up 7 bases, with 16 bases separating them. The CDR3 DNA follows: TGTGCCATCAGCCAGGGGAGGGTGGTTGAGCAGTACTTC. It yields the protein CAISQGRVVEQYF.

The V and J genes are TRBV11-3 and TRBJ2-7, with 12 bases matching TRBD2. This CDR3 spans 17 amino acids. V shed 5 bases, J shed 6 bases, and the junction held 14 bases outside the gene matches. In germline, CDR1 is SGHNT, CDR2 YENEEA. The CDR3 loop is CASSPPRLAGELCEQYF. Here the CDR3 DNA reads TGTGCCAGCAGCCCACCCCGACTAGCGGGAGAACTGTGCGAGCAGTACTTC. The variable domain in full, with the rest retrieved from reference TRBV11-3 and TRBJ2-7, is EAGVVQSPRYKIIEKKQPVAFWCNPISGHNTLYWYLQNLGQGPELLIRYENEEAVDDSQLPKDRFSAERLKGVDSTLKIQPAELGDSAVYLCASSPPRLAGELCEQYFGPGTRLTVT.

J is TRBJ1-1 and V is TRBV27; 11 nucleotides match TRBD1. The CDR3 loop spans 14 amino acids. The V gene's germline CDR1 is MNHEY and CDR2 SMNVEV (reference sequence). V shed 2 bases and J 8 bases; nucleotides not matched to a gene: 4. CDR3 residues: CASSLAGTGGEAFF. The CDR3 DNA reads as TGTGCCAGCAGTTTAGCCGGGACAGGGGGGGAAGCTTTCTTT.

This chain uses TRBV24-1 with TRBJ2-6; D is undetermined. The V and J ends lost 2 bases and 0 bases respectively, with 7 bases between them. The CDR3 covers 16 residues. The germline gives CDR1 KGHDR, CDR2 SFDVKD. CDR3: CATSDSKSSGANVLTF. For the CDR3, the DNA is TGTGCCACCAGTGATTCGAAGAGCTCTGGGGCCAACGTCCTGACTTTC.

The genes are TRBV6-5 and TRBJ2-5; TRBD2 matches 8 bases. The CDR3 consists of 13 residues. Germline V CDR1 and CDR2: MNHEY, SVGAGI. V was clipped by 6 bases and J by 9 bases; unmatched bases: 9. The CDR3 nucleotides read TGTGCCAGCAGCCTAGGACTAGCTTCACCCCAGTACTTC. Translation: CASSLGLASPQYF.

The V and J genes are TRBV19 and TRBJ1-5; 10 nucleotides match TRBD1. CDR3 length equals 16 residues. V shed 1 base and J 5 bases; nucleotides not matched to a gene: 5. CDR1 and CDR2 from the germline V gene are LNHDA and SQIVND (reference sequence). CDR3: CASSIVGTGAHQPQHF. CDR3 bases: TGTGCCAGTAGTATAGTCGGGACAGGGGCTCATCAGCCCCAGCATTTT.

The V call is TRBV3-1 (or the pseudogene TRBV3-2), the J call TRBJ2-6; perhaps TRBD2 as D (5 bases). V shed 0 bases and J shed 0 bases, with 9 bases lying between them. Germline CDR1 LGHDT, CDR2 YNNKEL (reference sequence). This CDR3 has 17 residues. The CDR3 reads CASSQDSGLSGANVLTF. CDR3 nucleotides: TGTGCCAGCAGCCAAGATAGTGGACTCTCTGGGGCCAACGTCCTGACTTTC.

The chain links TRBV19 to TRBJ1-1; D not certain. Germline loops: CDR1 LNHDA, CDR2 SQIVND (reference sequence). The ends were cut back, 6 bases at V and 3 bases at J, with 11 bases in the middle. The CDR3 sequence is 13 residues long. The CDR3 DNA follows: TGTGCCAGTAGCTCGGTTGAGGACACTGAAGCTTTCTTT. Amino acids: CASSSVEDTEAFF.

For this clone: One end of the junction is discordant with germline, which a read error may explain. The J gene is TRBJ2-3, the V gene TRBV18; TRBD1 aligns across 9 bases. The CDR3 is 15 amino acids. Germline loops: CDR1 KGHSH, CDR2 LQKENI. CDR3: CASSPQGADTDTQYF. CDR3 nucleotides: TGTGCCAGCTCGCCACAGGGGGCAGACACAGATACGCAGTATTTT.